A selection of T cell receptor beta chains follows, all from one sample in a study of blood T cell repertoires in COVID-19. Data came from immunoSEQ multiplex PCR; TCRdb stores just in-frame clones and leaves some out. The sample has about 150,000 clones, 86% seen once. Specimen: peripheral blood. All receptors derive from a man in his 70s with acute or convalescent COVID-19. Both conserved end residues are part of each CDR3. Fields, in order: clone size, V gene, CDR3 protein. Clone size is shown for a subset of rows, as once, few, many or a class of expanded clone.

.,TRBV14,CASSQIRTRGQNTGELFF
.,TRBV28,CASALGEYNEQFF
.,TRBV7-2,CASSLGSVPYEQYF
.,TRBV27,CASSLGQGVQPQHF
once,TRBV5-1,CASSSGTIYTGELFF
.,TRBV3-1/TRBV3-2,CASSSTGGGNEKLFF
.,TRBV28,CASSSGGSTGELFF
few,TRBV15,CATSRAVRETQYF
.,TRBV15,CATSRDRDRAPHEQYF
.,TRBV7-9,CASSPQDRKVGYTF
.,TRBV7-9,CASSSPGQTTYEQYF
.,TRBV5-1,CASSLAPGASNQPQHF